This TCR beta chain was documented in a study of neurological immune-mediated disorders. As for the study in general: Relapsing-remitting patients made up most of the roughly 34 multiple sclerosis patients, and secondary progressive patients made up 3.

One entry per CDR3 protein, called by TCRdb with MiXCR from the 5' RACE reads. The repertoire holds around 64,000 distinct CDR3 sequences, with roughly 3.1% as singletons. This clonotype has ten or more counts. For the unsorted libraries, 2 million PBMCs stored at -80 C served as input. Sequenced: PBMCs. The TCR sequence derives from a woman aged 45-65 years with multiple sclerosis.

The CDR3 protein is CASSLSREKLFF. CDR3 DNA: TGTGCCAGCAGCTTAAGTCGTGAAAAACTGTTTTTT. V gene TRBV7-2 combines with J gene TRBJ1-4; no reliable D call. V was pared by 2 bases and J by 7 bases, with 5 bases between. CDR3 length: 12 amino acids. In germline, CDR1 is SGHTA, CDR2 FQGNSA.